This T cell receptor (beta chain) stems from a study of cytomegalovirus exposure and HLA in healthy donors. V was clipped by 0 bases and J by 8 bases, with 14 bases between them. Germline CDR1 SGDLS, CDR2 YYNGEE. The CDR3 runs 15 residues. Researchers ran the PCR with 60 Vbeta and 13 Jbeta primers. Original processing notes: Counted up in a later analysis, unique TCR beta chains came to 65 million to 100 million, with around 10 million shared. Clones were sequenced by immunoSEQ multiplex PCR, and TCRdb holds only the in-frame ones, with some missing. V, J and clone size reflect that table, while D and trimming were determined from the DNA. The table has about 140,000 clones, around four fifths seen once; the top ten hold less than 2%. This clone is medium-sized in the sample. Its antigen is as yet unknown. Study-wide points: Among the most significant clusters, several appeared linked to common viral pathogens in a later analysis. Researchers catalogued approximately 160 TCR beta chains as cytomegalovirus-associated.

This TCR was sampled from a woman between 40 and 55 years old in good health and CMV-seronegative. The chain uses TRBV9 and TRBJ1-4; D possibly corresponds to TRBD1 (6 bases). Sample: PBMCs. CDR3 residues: CASSVGNGRGEKLFF. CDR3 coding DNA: TGTGCCAGCAGCGTAGGGAACGGCAGGGGAGAAAAACTGTTTTTT.